This T cell receptor beta chain stems from a study of blood T cell repertoires in COVID-19. Study-level information: In each case, the material was cDNA or gDNA derived from T cells, B-cell-depleted T cells, or PBMCs.

Germline-derived CDR1 and CDR2 are SGDLS and YYNGEE. The CDR3 consists of 15 residues. V was pared by 1 base and J by 1 base, with 4 bases of the junction left unmatched. On this clone: Additional DNA sequences in this sample encode the identical CDR3.

Donors in Cohort 3 who had recovered were those with two negative PCRs, healthcare professional clearance, or resolution of their symptoms. Study processing details: Estimated nucleated cell counts came from reference gene primer amplification. Clones were read by immunoSEQ multiplex PCR, and TCRdb kept only the in-frame ones, dropping some. The V and J calls and clone size come from that table; D and trimming were worked out from the DNA. Counted here are 160,000 or so clones, around 80% occurring once; the ten biggest clones make up roughly 15%. This TCR was recovered from a man aged 45 to 65 who had recovered from COVID-19. The chain joins TRBV9 to TRBJ1-1; TRBD1 agrees at 7 bases. Material: PBMCs or T cells enriched from blood (not recorded which). The chain's CDR3 is CASSVTGAKNTEAFF. The CDR3, as DNA: TGTGCCAGCAGCGTAACAGGGGCGAAGAACACTGAAGCTTTCTTT.